The 25 T cell receptor beta chains below all came from one sample that was sequenced in a study of siplizumab effects on memory and regulatory T cells. Produced via immunoSEQ multiplex PCR; TCRdb's table is partial and in-frame only. In the table there are tens of thousands of clones, 91% of which are singletons. The sample comprised CD8+ T cells sorted from blood. These receptor sequences come from a human donor in good health.

CDR3 bases: TGTGCCATTAGGACAGGGGGCACTGAAGCTTTCTTT. Its translation: CAIRTGGTEAFF. This rearrangement joins TRBV19 to TRBJ1-1; 10 bases are shared with TRBD1. V shed 10 bases, J shed 4 bases, and the junction held 3 bases outside the gene matches. The CDR3 consists of 12 residues. The germline gives CDR1 LNHDA, CDR2 SQIVND (reference sequence).

V is TRBV5-4 and J is TRBJ2-7, with TRBD1 matching over 8 bases. V was pared by 3 bases and J by 0 bases, with 11 bases of the junction left unmatched. CDR3 length: 17 residues. The germline gives CDR1 SGHNT, CDR2 YYREEE (reference sequence). CDR3 nucleotides: TGTGCCAGCAGCTACGACGGGGGACAGGCCACCTCCTACGAGCAGTACTTC. Protein product: CASSYDGGQATSYEQYF.

In this sample, this clone turned up once. The chain links TRBV9 to TRBJ2-1; TRBD2 matches at 11 bases. Germline trimming cut 5 bases from V and 1 base from J; bases unmatched to any gene: 8. The CDR3 runs 17 residues. Germline loops: CDR1 SGDLS, CDR2 YYNGEE. The CDR3 DNA reads as TGTGCCAGCAGTATTTCCGGGACTAGCGGATCCTACAATGAGCAGTTCTTC. It is translated as CASSISGTSGSYNEQFF.

The J gene is TRBJ1-1, the V gene TRBV5-4; maybe TRBD1 (5 bases). The germline V and J ends were trimmed by 0 bases and 2 bases, with 17 bases remaining between them. The CDR3 has 17 amino acids. Germline CDR1 SGHNT, CDR2 YYREEE (reference sequence). In DNA, the CDR3 is TGTGCCAGCAGCTTGGCAGGGAGGCCGATCCGAAACACTGAAGCTTTCTTT. Its translation is CASSLAGRPIRNTEAFF.

This rearrangement joins TRBV4-1 to TRBJ2-1; 7 nucleotides line up with TRBD2. This CDR3 region has 15 residues. J lost 9 bases, V lost 2 bases, and 10 bases had no gene match. CDR1 is MGHRA and CDR2 is YSYEKL in the germline V gene. The CDR3 protein is CASSQTLTSSGEQFF. Written as DNA, the CDR3 is TGCGCCAGCAGCCAAACCTTGACTAGCTCGGGTGAGCAGTTCTTC.

This chain uses TRBV4-1 with TRBJ1-2; D perhaps matches TRBD1 (5 bases). The CDR3 loop spans 20 amino acids. V lost 1 base and J 1 base, leaving 25 bases between the germline ends. CDR1 is MGHRA and CDR2 is YSYEKL in the germline V gene. The CDR3 reads CASSQVGSTTRDGHNYGYTF. The CDR3 coding sequence is TGCGCCAGCAGCCAAGTAGGAAGCACAACCCGGGACGGCCATAACTATGGCTACACCTTC.

On this clone itself: This CDR3 is also generated by other DNA sequences in the sample. V gene TRBV19 combines with J gene TRBJ2-7, with D perhaps TRBD2 (6 bases). Trimming took off 3 bases at V and 0 bases at J, with 9 bases between the two ends. The germline CDR1 and CDR2 sequences are LNHDA and SQIVND (reference sequence). CDR3 length: 14 amino acids. In DNA, the CDR3 is TGTGCCAGTAGTATCGGGGGAAGCTCCTACGAGCAGTACTTC. It yields the protein CASSIGGSSYEQYF.

J is TRBJ1-1 and V is TRBV27; weak D call: TRBD1 (5 bases). CDR3 length: 11 amino acids. Trimming stripped 7 bases from V and 4 bases from J, with 7 bases between. Germline values: CDR1 MNHEY, CDR2 SMNVEV (reference sequence). The CDR3 spells CASNGGTEAFF. In nucleotides, the CDR3 is TGTGCCAGCAATGGGGGCACTGAAGCTTTCTTT.

The genes are TRBV19 and TRBJ2-1; TRBD2 matches 10 bases. The CDR3 is 14 residues long. Germline CDR1 LNHDA, CDR2 SQIVND (reference sequence). Germline trimming cut 3 bases from V and 5 bases from J; bases unmatched to any gene: 1. The CDR3 nucleotides read TGTGCCAGTAGTATCACTAGCGGGGACAATGAGCAGTTCTTC. Encoded protein: CASSITSGDNEQFF.

V and J are TRBV6-5 and TRBJ1-1; tentative D call: TRBD1 (5 bases). Trimming left V 5 bases short and J 4 bases short, with 11 bases between. There are 13 residues in the CDR3. The germline gives CDR1 MNHEY, CDR2 SVGAGI. CDR3 in DNA: TGTGCCAGCAGTCAGGGCTTTCTCACTGAAGCTTTCTTT. The encoded protein is CASSQGFLTEAFF.

The V gene is TRBV15, the J gene TRBJ2-7, with 9 bases identical to TRBD1. CDR1 LNHNV and CDR2 YYDKDF come from the germline V gene (reference sequence). Germline trimming cut 0 bases from V and 2 bases from J; bases unmatched to any gene: 8. This CDR3 comprises 17 residues. For the CDR3, the DNA is TGTGCCACCAGCAGAGATAGGACCGGGACAGGGACCTACGAGCAGTACTTC. Translating it yields CATSRDRTGTGTYEQYF.

The J gene is TRBJ2-5, the V gene TRBV11-2; D is perhaps TRBD2 (5 bases). Per the germline V gene, CDR1 is SGHAT and CDR2 is FQNNGV. This CDR3 comprises 17 residues. V lost 1 base and J lost 1, with 16 bases in between. The CDR3 DNA is TGTGCCAGCAGCTTAGCATACCTAGCCACGGCCCAAGAGACCCAGTACTTC. It codes for CASSLAYLATAQETQYF.

This clone was detected once. The chain couples TRBV4-1 to TRBJ1-5; 8 bases fit TRBD1. The CDR3 loop spans 15 amino acids. Germline CDR1 and CDR2: MGHRA and YSYEKL. V trimming: 3 bases; J trimming: 7 bases; junction bases outside the gene matches: 8. The CDR3 sequence: CASSHSGTGVQPQHF. The DNA of the CDR3 is TGCGCCAGCAGCCACTCCGGGACAGGAGTACAGCCCCAGCATTTT.

V is TRBV2 and J is TRBJ2-2; TRBD2 agrees at 12 bases. J gave up 7 bases and V 5 bases, and 8 bases lay outside the gene matches. The CDR3 sequence is 16 residues long. Per germline, CDR1 SNHLY and CDR2 FYNNEI. CDR3: CASSTLAGGPGGELFF. In nucleotides, the CDR3 is TGTGCCAGCAGTACTCTAGCGGGGGGGCCCGGCGGGGAGCTGTTTTTT.

The V and J genes are TRBV14 and TRBJ2-7; unclear D gene. The length of the CDR3 is 13 residues. Germline values: CDR1 SGHDN, CDR2 FVKESK. The V gene lost 2 bases and the J gene lost 3 bases, with 8 bases spanning the gap. The CDR3 here is CASSQRDNYEQYF. In DNA form, the CDR3 reads TGTGCCAGCAGCCAACGCGACAACTACGAGCAGTACTTC.

The chain recombines TRBV4-1 with TRBJ1-1; perhaps TRBD1 as D (5 bases). CDR3 size: 15 residues. The ends were cut back, 3 bases at V and 4 bases at J, with 15 bases in the middle. Germline lookup yields CDR1 MGHRA and CDR2 YSYEKL. The CDR3 nucleotides are TGCGCCAGCAGCCACTCAGGGAACTGGGGCACTGAAGCTTTCTTT. Its translation: CASSHSGNWGTEAFF.

This clone appeared once. V gene TRBV5-1 combines with J gene TRBJ2-1; D unresolved. The CDR3 runs to 15 residues. Trimming pared 2 bases from V and 1 base from J, leaving 10 bases between. Germline CDR1 SGHRS, CDR2 YFSETQ. The CDR3 here is CASSLEAESYNEQFF. CDR3 DNA: TGCGCCAGCAGCTTAGAGGCAGAGTCCTACAATGAGCAGTTCTTC.

The gene calls are TRBV6-5 and TRBJ2-7, with 9 bases lining up with TRBD1. CDR3 length: 14 residues. CDR1 and CDR2 from the germline V gene are MNHEY and SVGAGI. After removal of 0 bases from V and 6 bases from J, the junction contained 3 bases not matched to a gene. CDR3 loop: CASSYSLQGAEQYF. The CDR3 coding sequence is TGTGCCAGCAGTTACTCTTTACAGGGGGCCGAGCAGTACTTC.

The V call is TRBV2, the J call TRBJ2-4; D is undetermined. Germline V lookup: CDR1 SNHLY, CDR2 FYNNEI. The CDR3 has 16 amino acids. Deletions cut 4 bases from V and 5 bases from J, with 18 bases between. CDR3 DNA: TGTGCCAGCAGTGTTTGGAGAGTAAATTCTCAAAACATTCAGTACTTC. Translation: CASSVWRVNSQNIQYF. The full variable domain, rest sourced from reference TRBV2 and TRBJ2-4, is EPEVTQTPSHQVTQMGQEVILRCVPISNHLYFYWYRQILGQKVEFLVSFYNNEISEKSEIFDDQFSVERPDGSNFTLKIRSTKLEDSAMYFCASSVWRVNSQNIQYFGAGTRLSVL.

The chain uses TRBV5-6 and TRBJ1-2; D gene uncertain. CDR1 and CDR2 from the germline V gene are SGHDT and YYEEEE. Trimming stripped 3 bases from V and 7 bases from J, with 10 bases between. The CDR3 totals 12 residues. The CDR3 region is CASSSQPGGYTF. In nucleotides, the CDR3 is TGTGCCAGCAGCTCACAACCCGGTGGCTACACCTTC.

The chain recombines TRBV19 with TRBJ2-1, with 8 bases matching TRBD1. The V gene end was trimmed by 7 bases and the J gene end by 6 bases; junction bases not matched to a gene: 8. CDR3 length: 14 amino acids. Germline V lookup: CDR1 LNHDA, CDR2 SQIVND (reference sequence). The DNA for the CDR3 is TGTGCCAGTACTCCAGGGGGCAGATTCAATGAGCAGTTCTTC. Translation: CASTPGGRFNEQFF.

The CDR3 loop is CASSLEADRGEETQYF. CDR3 nucleotide sequence: TGTGCCAGCAGCTTAGAGGCGGACAGGGGAGAAGAGACCCAGTACTTC. The chain uses TRBV11-1 and TRBJ2-5; TRBD1 matches 9 bases. Germline loops: CDR1 SGHAT, CDR2 FQDESV (reference sequence). V shed 1 base and J 3 bases; nucleotides not matched to a gene: 6. The CDR3 covers 16 residues.

This clone was seen just once. The chain couples TRBV27 to TRBJ2-5; 8 positions match TRBD2. Trimming cost V 6 bases and J 5 bases; bases outside gene matches: 5. The CDR3 contains 13 residues. Germline V gives CDR1 MNHEY, CDR2 SMNVEV (reference sequence). The CDR3: CASSPSSGETQYF. The DNA of the CDR3 is TGTGCCAGCAGCCCGTCTAGCGGGGAGACCCAGTACTTC.

CDR3 nucleotide sequence: TGCGCCAGCAGCCAAGATCGGGGACTAGCGAACAATGAGCAGTTCTTC. Amino acid sequence: CASSQDRGLANNEQFF. The chain combines TRBV4-1 with TRBJ2-1; 10 nucleotides line up with TRBD2. Germline lookup yields CDR1 MGHRA and CDR2 YSYEKL. This CDR3 region has 16 residues. V was clipped by 0 bases and J by 5 bases; unmatched bases: 4.

The chain employs TRBV25-1 and TRBJ2-1, with D possibly matching TRBD1 (5 bases). V was cut by 4 bases and J by 5 bases, with 6 bases left in between. Germline V lookup: CDR1 MGHDK, CDR2 SYGVNS. The CDR3 contains 12 residues. CDR3 sequence reads: CASSGQNNEQFF. The CDR3 DNA follows: TGTGCCAGCAGTGGACAGAACAATGAGCAGTTCTTC.